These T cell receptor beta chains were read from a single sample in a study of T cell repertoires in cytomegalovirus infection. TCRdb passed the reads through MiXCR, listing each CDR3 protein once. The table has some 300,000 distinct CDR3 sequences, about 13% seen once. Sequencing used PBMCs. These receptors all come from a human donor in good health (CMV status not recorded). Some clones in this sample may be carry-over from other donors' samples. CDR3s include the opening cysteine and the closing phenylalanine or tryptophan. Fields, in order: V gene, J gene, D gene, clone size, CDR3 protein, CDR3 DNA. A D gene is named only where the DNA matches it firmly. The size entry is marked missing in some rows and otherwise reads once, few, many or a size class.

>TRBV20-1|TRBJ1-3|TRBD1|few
CSDSIRTGKSGNTIYF
TGCAGTGACTCAATAAGGACAGGGAAGTCTGGAAACACCATATATTTT
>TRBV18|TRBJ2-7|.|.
CASSPPFAYEQYF
TGTGCCAGCTCACCCCCTTTCGCCTACGAGCAGTACTTC
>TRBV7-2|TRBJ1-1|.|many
CASSRIGQINTEAFF
TGTGCCAGCAGCCGAATCGGACAGATCAACACTGAAGCTTTCTTT
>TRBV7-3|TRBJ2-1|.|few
CASSAPRWGPRGSYNEQFF
TGTGCCAGCAGCGCCCCTCGATGGGGCCCTAGGGGCTCCTACAATGAGCAGTTCTTC
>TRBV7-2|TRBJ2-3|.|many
CASSLLRTASTDTQYF
TGTGCCAGCAGCTTATTGAGGACCGCTAGCACAGATACGCAGTATTTT
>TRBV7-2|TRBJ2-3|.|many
CASSYGVLRGSQNTDTQYF
TGTGCCAGCAGCTATGGTGTGCTTCGGGGGAGCCAAAACACAGATACGCAGTATTTT
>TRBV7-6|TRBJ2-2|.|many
CASSLVAGPITGELFF
TGTGCCAGCAGCTTAGTCGCAGGACCCATCACCGGGGAGCTGTTTTTT
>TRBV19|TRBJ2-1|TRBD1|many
CASTRTGGEQFF
TGTGCCAGTACCAGAACAGGGGGTGAGCAGTTCTTC
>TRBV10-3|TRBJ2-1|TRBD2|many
CAISGGGSYNEQFF
TGTGCCATCAGTGGGGGGGGCTCCTACAATGAGCAGTTCTTC
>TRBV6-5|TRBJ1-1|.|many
CASSFDREAFF
TGTGCCAGCAGCTTTGACAGGGAAGCTTTCTTT
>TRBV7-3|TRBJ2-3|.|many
CASSRRDGTADTQYF
TGTGCCAGCAGCCGCAGGGATGGGACGGCAGATACGCAGTATTTT
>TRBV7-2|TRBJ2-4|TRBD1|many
CASSLSSGRGLAKNIQYF
TGTGCCAGCAGCTTATCTTCTGGCAGGGGGTTAGCCAAAAACATTCAGTACTTC
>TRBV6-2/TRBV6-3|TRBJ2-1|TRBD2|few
CASLGSGSLRTLF
TGTGCCAGCTTGGGTAGCGGGAGCCTACGAACTCTCTTC
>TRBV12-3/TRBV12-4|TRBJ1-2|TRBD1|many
CASSFEGAAPGYTF
TGTGCCAGCAGTTTTGAGGGGGCGGCGCCGGGCTACACCTTC
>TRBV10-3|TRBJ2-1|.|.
CAIRTGQQPYNEQFF
TGTGCCATCAGGACCGGACAGCAACCCTACAATGAGCAGTTCTTC
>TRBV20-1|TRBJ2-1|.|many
CSAQQPGLPLQFF
TGCAGTGCGCAACAACCTGGACTACCGCTCCAGTTCTTC
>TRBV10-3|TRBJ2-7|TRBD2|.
CAISDLSGVSYAQYF
TGTGCCATCAGTGACCTTAGCGGGGTCTCCTACGCGCAGTACTTC
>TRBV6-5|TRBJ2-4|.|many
CASSYNQGGNIQYF
TGTGCCAGCAGTTACAACCAGGGGGGAAACATTCAGTACTTC
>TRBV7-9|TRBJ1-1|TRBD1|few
CASSSRGGTGAEAFF
TGTGCCAGCAGCTCTAGAGGGGGGACAGGTGCTGAAGCTTTCTTT
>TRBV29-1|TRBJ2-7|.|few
CSVRLSSYEQYF
TGCAGCGTCCGATTGAGTTCCTACGAGCAGTACTTC
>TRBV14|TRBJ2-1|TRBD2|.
CASSQTGGDRPGLAAYNEQFF
TGTGCCAGCAGCCAAACGGGAGGGGACCGGCCGGGACTAGCGGCGTACAATGAGCAGTTCTTC
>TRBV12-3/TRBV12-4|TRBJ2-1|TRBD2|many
CASSLIISSGSLDEQFF
TGTGCCAGCAGTTTAATAATCTCTAGCGGGAGTCTCGATGAGCAGTTCTTC
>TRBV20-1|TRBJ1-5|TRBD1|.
CSASRDRTYSNQPQHF
TGCAGTGCTAGCCGGGACAGGACTTATAGCAATCAGCCCCAGCATTTT
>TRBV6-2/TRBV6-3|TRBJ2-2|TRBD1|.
CASSRQGQGPGELFF
TGTGCCAGCAGTCGACAGGGCCAGGGGCCCGGGGAGCTGTTTTTT
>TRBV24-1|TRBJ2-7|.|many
CATSDYPSSYEQYF
TGTGCCACCAGTGATTACCCCAGCTCCTACGAGCAGTACTTC
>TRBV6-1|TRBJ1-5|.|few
CAIDLFDSRNQPQHF
TGTGCCATCGACCTTTTTGACAGTCGGAATCAGCCCCAGCATTTT
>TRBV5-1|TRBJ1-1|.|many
CASSLASMNTEAFF
TGCGCCAGCAGCTTGGCAAGTATGAACACTGAAGCTTTCTTT
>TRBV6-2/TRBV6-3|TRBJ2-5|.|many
CASSATMEQETQYF
TGTGCCAGCAGCGCGACAATGGAGCAAGAGACCCAGTACTTC
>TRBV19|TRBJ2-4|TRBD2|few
CATSTSGRVRGIQYF
TGTGCCACCTCGACTAGCGGGAGGGTCCGGGGGATTCAGTACTTC
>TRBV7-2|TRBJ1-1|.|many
CASSIGDPGTEAFF
TGTGCCAGCAGCATAGGGGACCCGGGGACTGAAGCTTTCTTT
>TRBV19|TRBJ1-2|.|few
CASTRLWEDYGYTF
TGTGCCAGTACTCGCCTTTGGGAAGACTATGGCTACACCTTC
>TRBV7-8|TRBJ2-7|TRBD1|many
CASSLELTGAYEQYF
TGTGCCAGCAGCTTAGAATTGACAGGGGCCTACGAGCAGTACTTC
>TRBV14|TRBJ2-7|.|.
CASSPNVRYEQYF
TGTGCCAGCAGCCCTAACGTACGCTACGAGCAGTACTTC
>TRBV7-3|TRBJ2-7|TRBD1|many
CASSPSGTGSYEQYF
TGTGCCAGCAGCCCCTCCGGGACAGGGTCGTACGAGCAGTACTTC
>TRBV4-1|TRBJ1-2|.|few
CASSPVYSRANYGYTF
TGCGCCAGCAGCCCCGTTTATTCCCGGGCGAACTATGGCTACACCTTC
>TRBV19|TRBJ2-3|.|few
CGSSIRSAYTQYF
TGTGGCAGTAGTATTCGGAGTGCTTATACGCAGTATTTT
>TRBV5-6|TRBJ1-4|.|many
CASSLGSRVPNEKLFF
TGTGCCAGCAGCTTGGGATCAAGAGTACCTAATGAAAAACTGTTTTTT
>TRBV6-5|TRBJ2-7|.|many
CASSFRTSTYEQYF
TGTGCCAGCAGTTTTCGGACATCTACCTACGAGCAGTACTTC
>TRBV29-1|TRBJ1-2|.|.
CSVEDAQTLSTGYTF
TGCAGCGTTGAAGATGCCCAGACGCTATCTACAGGCTACACCTTC
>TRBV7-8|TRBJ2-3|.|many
CASSFAGPADTQYF
TGTGCCAGCAGCTTCGCGGGCCCCGCAGATACGCAGTATTTT
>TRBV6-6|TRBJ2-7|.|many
CASSYVGRTYEQYF
TGTGCCAGCAGTTATGTAGGGAGGACCTACGAGCAGTACTTC